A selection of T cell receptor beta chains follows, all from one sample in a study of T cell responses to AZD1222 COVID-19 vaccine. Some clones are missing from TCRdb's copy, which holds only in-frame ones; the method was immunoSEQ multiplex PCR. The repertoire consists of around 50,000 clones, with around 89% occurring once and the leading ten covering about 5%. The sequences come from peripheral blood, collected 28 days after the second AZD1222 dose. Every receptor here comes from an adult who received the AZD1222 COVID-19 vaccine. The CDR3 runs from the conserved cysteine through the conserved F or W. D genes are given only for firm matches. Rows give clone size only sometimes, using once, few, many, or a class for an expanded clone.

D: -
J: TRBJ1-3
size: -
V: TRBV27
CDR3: CATVSGNTIYF
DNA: TGTGCCACTGTTTCTGGAAACACCATATATTTT

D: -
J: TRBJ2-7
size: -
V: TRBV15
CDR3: CATSRDYSLAPYEQYF
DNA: TGTGCCACCAGCAGAGATTATAGCCTAGCTCCCTACGAGCAGTACTTC

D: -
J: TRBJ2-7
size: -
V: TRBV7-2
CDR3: CASSLSSYYEQYF
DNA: TGTGCCAGCAGCTTATCTAGCTACTACGAGCAGTACTTC

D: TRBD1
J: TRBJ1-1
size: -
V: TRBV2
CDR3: CASTSGQGNTEAFF
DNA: TGTGCCAGCACCAGCGGACAGGGCAACACTGAAGCTTTCTTT

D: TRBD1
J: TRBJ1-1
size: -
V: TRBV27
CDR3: CASSWTGGTEAFF
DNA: TGTGCCAGCAGTTGGACAGGGGGCACTGAAGCTTTCTTT

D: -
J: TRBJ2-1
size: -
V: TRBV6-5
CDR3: CASSETDREQFF
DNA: TGTGCCAGCAGCGAGACTGACAGGGAGCAGTTCTTC

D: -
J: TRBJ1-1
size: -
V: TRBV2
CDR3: CASSEVSRNTEAFF
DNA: TGTGCCAGCAGTGAAGTTAGTAGGAACACTGAAGCTTTCTTT

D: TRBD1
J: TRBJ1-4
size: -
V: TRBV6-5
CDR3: CASSRGGTNEKLFF
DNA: TGTGCCAGCAGCAGGGGGGGAACTAATGAAAAACTGTTTTTT

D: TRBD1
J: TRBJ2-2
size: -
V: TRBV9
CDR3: CASSAPSKGADTGELFF
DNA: TGTGCCAGCAGCGCCCCCAGTAAGGGGGCGGACACCGGGGAGCTGTTTTTT

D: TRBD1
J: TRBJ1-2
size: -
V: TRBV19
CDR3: CASTALDRGYGYTF
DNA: TGTGCCAGTACCGCCTTGGACAGGGGTTATGGCTACACCTTC

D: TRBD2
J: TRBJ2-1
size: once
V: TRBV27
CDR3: CASFSAAGGLWDEQFF
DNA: TGTGCCAGCTTTTCGGCAGCGGGAGGTCTTTGGGATGAGCAGTTCTTC

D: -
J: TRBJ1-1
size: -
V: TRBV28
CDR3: CASSLWVRGVRPKRAEAFF
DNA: TGTGCCAGCAGTTTATGGGTACGGGGGGTTAGACCCAAACGCGCTGAAGCTTTCTTT

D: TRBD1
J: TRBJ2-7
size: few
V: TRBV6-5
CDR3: CASSYGDSSYEQYF
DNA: TGTGCCAGCAGTTACGGGGACAGCTCCTACGAGCAGTACTTC

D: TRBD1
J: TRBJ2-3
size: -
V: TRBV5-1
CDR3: CASSLEAGRGRGTQYF
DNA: TGCGCCAGCAGCTTGGAGGCGGGCAGGGGGCGCGGCACGCAGTATTTT

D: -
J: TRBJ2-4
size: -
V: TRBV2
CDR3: CASRRTPGIQYF
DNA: TGTGCCAGCAGAAGGACCCCCGGCATTCAGTACTTC

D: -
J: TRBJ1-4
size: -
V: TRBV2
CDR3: CASRDEKLFF
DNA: TGTGCCAGCAGGGATGAAAAACTGTTTTTT

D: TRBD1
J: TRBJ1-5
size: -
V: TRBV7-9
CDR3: CASSLGQGVRNQPQHF
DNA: TGTGCCAGCAGCTTGGGACAGGGGGTCCGCAATCAGCCCCAGCATTTT

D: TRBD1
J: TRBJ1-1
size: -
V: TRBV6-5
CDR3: CASRTGGFGEAFF
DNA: TGTGCCAGCAGGACAGGGGGTTTTGGTGAAGCTTTCTTT

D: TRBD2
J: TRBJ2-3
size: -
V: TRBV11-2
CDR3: CASSLAGGLIDTQYF
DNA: TGTGCCAGCAGCTTAGCGGGGGGGCTGATAGATACGCAGTATTTT

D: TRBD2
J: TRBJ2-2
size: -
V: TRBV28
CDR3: CASSEVTGGTGELFF
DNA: TGTGCCAGCAGCGAAGTAACGGGGGGCACCGGGGAGCTGTTTTTT

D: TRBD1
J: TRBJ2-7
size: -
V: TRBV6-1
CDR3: CASSERRQGAQEQYF
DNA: TGTGCCAGCAGTGAACGCCGACAGGGGGCGCAAGAGCAGTACTTC

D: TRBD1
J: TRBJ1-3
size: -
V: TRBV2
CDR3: CASSRDSSSGNTIYF
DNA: TGTGCCAGCAGTCGGGACAGTAGCTCTGGAAACACCATATATTTT

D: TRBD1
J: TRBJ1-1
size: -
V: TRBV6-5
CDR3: CASSPGQGTFF
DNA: TGTGCCAGCAGTCCTGGACAGGGAACTTTCTTT

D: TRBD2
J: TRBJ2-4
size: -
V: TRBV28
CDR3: CASSFGLAGGPENIQYF
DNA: TGTGCCAGCAGTTTTGGACTAGCGGGAGGGCCGGAAAACATTCAGTACTTC

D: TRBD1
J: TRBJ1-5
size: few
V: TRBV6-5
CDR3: CASSAQGAGNQPQHF
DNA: TGTGCCAGCAGCGCCCAGGGGGCCGGCAATCAGCCCCAGCATTTT

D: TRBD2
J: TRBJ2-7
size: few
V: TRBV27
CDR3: CASSGVGLAGDEYF
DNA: TGTGCCAGCAGTGGGGTGGGGCTAGCGGGAGATGAGTACTTC

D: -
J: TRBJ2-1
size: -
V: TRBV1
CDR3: CTSSLRAGGPYNEQFF
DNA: TGCACCAGCAGCCTACGGGCGGGGGGGCCCTACAATGAGCAGTTCTTC

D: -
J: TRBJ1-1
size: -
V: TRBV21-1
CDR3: CASRKRTWGANTEAFF
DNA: TGTGCCAGCAGAAAACGTACGTGGGGGGCGAACACTGAAGCTTTCTTT

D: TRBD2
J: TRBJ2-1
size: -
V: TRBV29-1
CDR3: CSVDFASGGAINEQFF
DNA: TGCAGCGTTGATTTTGCTAGCGGGGGGGCCATAAATGAGCAGTTCTTC

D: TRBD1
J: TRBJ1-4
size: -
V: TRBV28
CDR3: CASSTPSGTGIEKLFF
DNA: TGTGCCAGCAGTACCCCATCCGGGACAGGTATTGAAAAACTGTTTTTT

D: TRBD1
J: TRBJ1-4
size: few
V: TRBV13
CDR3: CASSTWQGQTTNEKLFF
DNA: TGTGCCAGCAGCACGTGGCAGGGACAGACAACTAATGAAAAACTGTTTTTT

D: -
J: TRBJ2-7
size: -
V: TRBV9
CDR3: CASSVEGFTYEQYF
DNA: TGTGCCAGCAGCGTAGAGGGGTTTACCTACGAGCAGTACTTC

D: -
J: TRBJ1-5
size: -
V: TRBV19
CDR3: CASSIAPGSSNQPQHF
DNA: TGTGCCAGTAGTATAGCTCCAGGGTCAAGCAATCAGCCCCAGCATTTT

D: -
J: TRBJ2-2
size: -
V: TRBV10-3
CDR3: CAIRDSGNTGELFF
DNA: TGTGCCATCAGGGACAGCGGGAACACCGGGGAGCTGTTTTTT

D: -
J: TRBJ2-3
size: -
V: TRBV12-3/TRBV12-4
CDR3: CASSPWWADTQYF
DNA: TGTGCCAGCAGTCCCTGGTGGGCAGATACGCAGTATTTT

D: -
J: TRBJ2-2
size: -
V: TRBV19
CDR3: CASSIDLHGAGELFF
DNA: TGTGCCAGTAGTATAGATCTCCACGGAGCCGGGGAGCTGTTTTTT

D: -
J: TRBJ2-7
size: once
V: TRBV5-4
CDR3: CASSLDWREQYF
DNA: TGTGCCAGCAGCTTGGATTGGCGGGAGCAGTACTTC

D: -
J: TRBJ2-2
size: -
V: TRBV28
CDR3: CASSPPGQVNTGELFF
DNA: TGTGCCAGCAGCCCCCCGGGACAAGTAAACACCGGGGAGCTGTTTTTT

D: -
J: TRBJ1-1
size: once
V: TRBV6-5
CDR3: CASRQVLHLNTEAFF
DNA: TGTGCCAGCAGGCAAGTCTTGCATCTGAACACTGAAGCTTTCTTT

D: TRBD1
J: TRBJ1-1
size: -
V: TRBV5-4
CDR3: CASSSSTGGTEAFF
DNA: TGTGCCAGCAGCTCGTCCACAGGGGGCACTGAAGCTTTCTTT

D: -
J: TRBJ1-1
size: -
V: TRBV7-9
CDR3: CASSTLGEGNTEAFF
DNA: TGTGCCAGCAGCACATTAGGGGAGGGGAACACTGAAGCTTTCTTT

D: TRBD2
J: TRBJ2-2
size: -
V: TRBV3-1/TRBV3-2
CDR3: CASSQELAGGALRVGELFF
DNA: TGTGCCAGCAGCCAAGAGTTGGCCGGGGGGGCCCTTCGAGTCGGGGAGCTGTTTTTT

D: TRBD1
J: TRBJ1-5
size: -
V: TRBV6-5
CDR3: CASLGQGDQPQHF
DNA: TGTGCCAGCCTTGGACAGGGTGATCAGCCCCAGCATTTT

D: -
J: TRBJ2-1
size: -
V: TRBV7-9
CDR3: CASWIPEAASYNEQFF
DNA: TGTGCCAGCTGGATCCCGGAGGCCGCTTCCTACAATGAGCAGTTCTTC

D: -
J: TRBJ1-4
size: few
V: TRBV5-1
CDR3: CASSWDLEVDEKLFF
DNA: TGCGCCAGCAGCTGGGACTTGGAGGTGGATGAAAAACTGTTTTTT

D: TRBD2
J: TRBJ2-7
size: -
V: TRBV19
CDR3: CASGVLGLAGGPGDEQYF
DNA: TGTGCCAGTGGAGTATTAGGACTAGCGGGAGGGCCTGGGGACGAGCAGTACTTC

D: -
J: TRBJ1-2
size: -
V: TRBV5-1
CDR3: CASSLDSYGYTF
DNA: TGCGCCAGCAGCTTGGACAGCTATGGCTACACCTTC

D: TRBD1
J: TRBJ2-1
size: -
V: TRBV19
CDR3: CASKTGTGAYNEQFF
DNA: TGTGCCAGTAAAACCGGGACAGGGGCATACAATGAGCAGTTCTTC

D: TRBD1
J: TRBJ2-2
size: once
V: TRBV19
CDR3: CASSISFGRAQGVYPGELFF
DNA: TGTGCCAGTAGTATTTCCTTCGGCCGGGCACAGGGGGTGTATCCCGGGGAGCTGTTTTTT

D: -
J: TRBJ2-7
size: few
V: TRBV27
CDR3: CASSLDVGYEQYF
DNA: TGTGCCAGCAGTTTAGATGTGGGATACGAGCAGTACTTC

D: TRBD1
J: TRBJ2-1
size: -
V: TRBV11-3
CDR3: CASSLQGASYNEQFF
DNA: TGTGCCAGCAGCTTACAGGGGGCATCTTACAATGAGCAGTTCTTC

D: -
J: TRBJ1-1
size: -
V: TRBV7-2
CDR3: CASSLDGGMNTEAFF
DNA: TGTGCCAGCAGCTTAGATGGGGGGATGAACACTGAAGCTTTCTTT